This T cell receptor beta chain was captured by sequencing in a study of CD8 T cells in Susac syndrome (dated by TCRdb to the late 2010s). Turning to the overall study: Repertoire sequencing was used to test whether CD8+ T cell activation and differentiation in Susac syndrome was antigen driven. The full study reports these points: The number of individuals in the TCR sequencing and HLA analysis was recognized as being relatively small.

Peripheral blood CD8+ and CD4+ T cells from healthy donors, Susac syndrome patients and multiple sclerosis patients were profiled by high-throughput TCR beta sequencing. Multiple sclerosis controls were treatment-naive patients with stable or active relapsing-remitting disease fulfilling revised McDonald criteria. Bulk CD8+ and CD4+ T cells were purified magnetically by negative isolation, whereas CD8+ TEMRA cells were enriched by FACS. Blood was collected in EDTA tubes and processed within 24 hours, with PBMCs isolated through density gradient centrifugation. PBMCs intended for TCR sequencing were frozen in liquid nitrogen and were later thawed in a 37 degrees C water bath. Purity of sorted or isolated CD4+, CD8+ and CD8+ TEMRA cells was at least 90%. This clonotype was detected only once. Its antigen target is currently unknown. Within one base of it there is no much larger clone, and no base qualities were kept. A single read constitutes weak evidence.

RNA was extracted with the RNeasy kit and roughly 0.45 to 1 ug was reverse transcribed using random hexamers. The immunoSEQ multiplex PCR assay, covering 54 Vbeta and 13 Jbeta segments, was used to amplify TCR beta CDR3 regions. PCR amplification bias was corrected using a synthetic template baseline for primer optimization and computational correction. In the source study's methods: Reads were annotated to V, D and J genes according to IMGT and were analyzed with immunoSEQ Analyzer, with only productive sequences retained. Clonality was calculated as one minus the Shannon entropy normalized by log2 of the number of productive unique sequences. For each patient and control, public and private clones were evaluated within the 100 most prevalent clones. Clones were defined as Susac-specific if absent from the healthy and MS cohorts, from around 1,100 published viral clones and from other ImmuneACCESS disease sequences. TCRdb ran its own pipeline on the public reads, namely fastp trimming at Q25 and MiXCR clone calling, and kept in-frame beta chains. Rows are unified per CDR3 protein, each entry keeping the most common DNA and genes. For this entry, the V and J calls and clone size follow TCRdb and not the study's own pipeline. In this sample the table shows under 250,000 distinct CDR3 sequences, around 93% of which occur a single time. Around 0.07% of the sample rests with the top ten.

Taken from the germline V gene (reference sequence), the CDR1 and CDR2 loops are LNHDA and SQIVND. V and J are truncated by 6 bases and 0 bases respectively, leaving an intervening sequence of 11 bases. The CDR3, from cysteine to phenylalanine, totals 14 residues. The only DNA kept is the CDR3, 42 bases in frame from the first base. The sample taken for sequencing was CD4+ T cells from PBMCs. The clonotype comes from a human donor with multiple sclerosis. The chain is made from TRBV19 and TRBJ1-1, with the D gene too uncertain to name. The sequenced DNA: TGTGCCAGTAGGCCGGGCGGGCTGAACACTGAAGCTTTCTTT. It translates as CASRPGGLNTEAFF.